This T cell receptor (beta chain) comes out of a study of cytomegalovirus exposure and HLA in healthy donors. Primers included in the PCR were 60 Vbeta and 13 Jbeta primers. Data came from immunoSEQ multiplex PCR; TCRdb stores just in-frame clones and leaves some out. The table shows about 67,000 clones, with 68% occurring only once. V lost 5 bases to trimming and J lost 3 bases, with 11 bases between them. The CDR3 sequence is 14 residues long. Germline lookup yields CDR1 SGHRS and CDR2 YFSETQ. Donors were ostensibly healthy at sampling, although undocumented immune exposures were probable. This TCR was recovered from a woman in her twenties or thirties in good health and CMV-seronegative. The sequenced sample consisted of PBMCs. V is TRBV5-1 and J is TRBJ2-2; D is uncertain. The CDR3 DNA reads TGCGCCAGCAGTATCCTAGGTGACACCGGGGAGCTGTTTTTT. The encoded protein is CASSILGDTGELFF.